This TCR beta chain was profiled in a study of T-cell reconstitution after alpha-beta-depleted transplantation in children. Study findings and constraints: Newly produced T cells mostly accounted for T-cell counts and diversity one year post-transplant.

CDR3 length: 16 amino acids. V shed 6 bases and J 6 bases; nucleotides not matched to a gene: 14. Germline CDR1 reads MDHEN; CDR2 reads SYDVKM. This clonotype has just a few counts. Its antigen is not known. TCRbeta library preparation incorporated unique molecular identifiers. One entry per CDR3 protein results from TCRdb running MiXCR on the PCR reads. The profile shows about 110,000 distinct CDR3 sequences, about 6.5% of them singletons. The clonotype originates from a male patient aged 2 to 10 who had a stem cell transplant for acute lymphoblastic leukemia, so the T cells may come from the graft donor. This material consisted of PBMCs, mostly from graft donor cells, taken 360 days after TCRalphabeta/CD19-depleted stem cell transplant. The chain links TRBV28 to TRBJ1-2, with 9 bases aligning to TRBD1. In nucleotides, the CDR3 is TGTGCCAGCAGCTCTATCCGAAGGACAGGGGAAAATGGCTACACCTTC. This translates into CASSSIRRTGENGYTF.